These T cell receptor beta chains were read from a single sample in a study of PD-1 blockade in classical Hodgkin lymphoma. Some clones are missing from TCRdb's copy, which holds only in-frame ones; the method was immunoSEQ multiplex PCR. The sample has over 35,000 clones; around 80% are singletons. The source was peripheral blood mononuclear cells (PBMCs), collected at baseline. The receptor set was obtained from a human donor with classical Hodgkin lymphoma. CDR3s leave out the opening cysteine and the closing phenylalanine or tryptophan.

J: NA
V: TRBV5-1
CDR3: ASSLYDGNYEQY

J: TRBJ1-2
V: TRBV14
CDR3: ASSARYGAHGYT

J: TRBJ2-1
V: TRBV11-3
CDR3: ASSLGTSGGYNEQF

J: TRBJ1-2
V: TRBV7-9
CDR3: ASSHDLGANGYT

J: TRBJ1-1
V: TRBV28
CDR3: ASSFGQGGSEAF

J: TRBJ2-1
V: TRBV9
CDR3: ASSVATSHEQF

J: TRBJ2-5
V: TRBV6-5
CDR3: ATKYWGQDQETQY

J: TRBJ1-1
V: TRBV6-1
CDR3: ASSEGGQGTEAF

J: TRBJ1-5
V: TRBV11-3
CDR3: ASSSGPNQPQH

J: TRBJ2-2
V: TRBV7-8
CDR3: ASSVGTGPTGELF

J: TRBJ1-2
V: TRBV11-2
CDR3: ASSFTTGYGYT

J: TRBJ2-5
V: TRBV18
CDR3: ASSRDRVETQY

J: TRBJ2-7
V: TRBV5-6
CDR3: ASSFGGTHEQY

J: TRBJ2-1
V: TRBV6-5
CDR3: ASSPRTEPHKQF

J: TRBJ2-5
V: TRBV5-1
CDR3: ASSQDGGETQY

J: TRBJ2-2
V: TRBV2
CDR3: ASSYDGELF

J: TRBJ2-1
V: TRBV11-1
CDR3: ASSLAPDSYNEQF

J: TRBJ2-5
V: TRBV9
CDR3: ASSPGDSSGIETQY

J: TRBJ2-3
V: TRBV5-1
CDR3: ASSLRESSTDTQY

J: TRBJ2-7
V: TRBV7-9
CDR3: ASSLVFDRGAYEQY

J: TRBJ2-7
V: TRBV7-6
CDR3: ASSLVSASEQY

J: TRBJ2-5
V: TRBV18
CDR3: ASSPFDYQETQY

J: TRBJ2-3
V: TRBV28
CDR3: ASISLDRDTQY

J: TRBJ2-4
V: TRBV5-1
CDR3: ASSLDKNIQY

J: TRBJ2-7
V: TRBV7-8
CDR3: ASSAGLAGELTLYEQY

J: TRBJ1-5
V: TRBV4-2
CDR3: ASSQDSDSQPQH

J: TRBJ2-1
V: TRBV5-1
CDR3: ASSLGGYSYNEQF

J: TRBJ1-4
V: TRBV18
CDR3: ASSPHRVANEKLF

J: TRBJ2-7
V: TRBV4-1
CDR3: ASSTGDSAGEQY

J: TRBJ2-1
V: TRBV9
CDR3: ASSVGLSGNEQF

J: TRBJ2-3
V: TRBV9
CDR3: ASSRSGRTDTQY

J: TRBJ1-6
V: TRBV4-3
CDR3: ASSQDKGGSYNSPLH

J: TRBJ1-1
V: TRBV27
CDR3: ASSGLAGTEAF